Detailed here is one T cell receptor (beta chain). Its specificity is not known. These data originate in a study of blood T cells in healthy people across ages. A second PCR of about 6 to 11 cycles used a sample-barcoded 5' primer and a J-beta primer mix. MiXCR, applied by TCRdb to the 5' RACE reads, yields one record per CDR3 protein. This sample has hundreds of thousands of distinct CDR3 sequences, with under 65% found just once. Germline loops: CDR1 SGHAT, CDR2 FQNNGV. CDR3 size: 21 residues. The V and J ends lost 1 base and 1 base, in that order; junction bases with no gene match: 15. The donors, all healthy, were Caucasians living in Russia, aged about 6 to 90. Each sample provided at least 5 micrograms of extracted total RNA. Findings and caveats of the study: A greater number of naive CD4+ cells and higher diversity distinguished long-lived donors from aged donors. Per million T cells, TCR beta diversity dropped roughly linearly as age increased.

This sequence joins TRBV11-2 and TRBJ2-5; 13 bases are a match to TRBD2. This receptor was taken from a man in his sixties in good health. Material: blood. CDR3 protein: CASSLVWGTSGVSPTQETQYF. DNA for the CDR3: TGTGCCAGCAGCTTAGTATGGGGGACTAGCGGGGTTTCCCCCACCCAAGAGACCCAGTACTTC.